The 26 T cell receptor beta chains presented below share a single source sample, sequenced in a study of immune cell composition in non-small cell lung cancer. Generated by immunoSEQ multiplex PCR, the TCRdb table keeps only in-frame clones and is missing some. The table includes some 8,000 clones, about 75% detected once. The material sequenced was lung tumor tissue. These TCRs come from a human donor with non-small cell lung cancer.

The chain carries TRBV23-1 and TRBJ1-1; a possible D gene is TRBD1 (5 bases). TRBV23-1 is an open reading frame, and its role is uncertain. CDR3 size: 14 residues. V was cut by 9 bases and J by 6 bases, with 20 bases left in between. CDR3 sequence: CARGGGAERAEAFF. CDR3 bases: TGCGCCAGGGGAGGCGGGGCTGAACGAGCTGAAGCTTTCTTT.

The chain employs TRBV28 and TRBJ2-1; a possible D gene is TRBD2 (6 bases). The CDR3 sequence is 14 residues long. Germline V gives CDR1 MDHEN, CDR2 SYDVKM. V was cut by 6 bases and J by 5 bases, with 14 bases left in between. The CDR3 DNA reads as TGTGCCAGCAGACACCCGGGACTTCACAATGAGCAGTTCTTC. This sequence encodes CASRHPGLHNEQFF.

This clone was detected only once. The rearrangement uses TRBV5-1 and TRBJ1-1; TRBD1 matches 8 bases. The germline gives CDR1 SGHRS, CDR2 YFSETQ. The CDR3 is 14 residues long. Trimming cost V 4 bases and J 6 bases; bases outside gene matches: 8. As DNA, the CDR3 is TGCGCCAGCAGCCCGGGGACAGGAGGCGCTGAAGCTTTCTTT. Translating gives CASSPGTGGAEAFF.

V gene TRBV6-5 combines with J gene TRBJ1-6; D not certain. This CDR3 is built from 15 residues. Germline values: CDR1 MNHEY, CDR2 SVGAGI. The V gene lost 4 bases and the J gene lost 0 bases, with 7 bases spanning the gap. The chain's CDR3 is CASSSEGSYNSPLHF. The CDR3 region has the DNA TGTGCCAGCAGTTCGGAGGGCTCCTATAATTCACCCCTCCACTTT.

This sequence joins TRBV2 and TRBJ1-1, with D unclear. The CDR3 has 13 residues. V lost 3 bases and J lost 3, with 8 bases in between. CDR1 and CDR2 (germline): SNHLY, FYNNEI. CDR3 DNA sequence: TGTGCCAGCAGTGAGCTCCAGTACACTGAAGCTTTCTTT. It translates to CASSELQYTEAFF.

This clone is deemed medium-sized (0.01 to 0.1%). The V call is TRBV19, the J call TRBJ1-5; D not certain. CDR1 is LNHDA and CDR2 is SQIVND in the germline V gene (reference sequence). V was clipped by 6 bases and J by 1 base, with 7 bases between them. The CDR3 sequence is 13 residues long. CDR3 in amino acids: CASSPPSNQPQHF. The CDR3 DNA reads TGTGCCAGTAGCCCCCCGAGCAATCAGCCCCAGCATTTT.

This clone showed up just once. V gene TRBV7-3 combines with J gene TRBJ2-1, with 9 positions matching TRBD2. This CDR3 has 14 amino acids. Germline-derived CDR1 and CDR2 are SGHTA and FQGTGA. J was trimmed by 8 bases and V by 2 bases; bases with no gene match: 4. This CDR3 reads CASSLAGGSYEQFF. The DNA for the CDR3 is TGTGCCAGCAGCTTAGCGGGAGGGAGCTATGAGCAGTTCTTC.

This clone has just one count. The gene calls are TRBV20-1 and TRBJ2-7; tentatively, D is TRBD2 (6 bases). Trimming pared 3 bases from V and 3 bases from J, leaving 6 bases between. This CDR3 contains 11 residues. Germline V gene sequence: CDR1 DFQATT, CDR2 SNEGSKA (reference sequence). CDR3 in DNA: TGCAGTGCTAGCGGGGGCTACGAGCAGTACTTC. It translates to CSASGGYEQYF.

This clone showed up just a few times. The chain has TRBV10-1 and TRBJ2-7, with 8 bases fitting TRBD2. Germline V CDR1 and CDR2: WNHNN, SYGVQD (reference sequence). The CDR3 spans 15 residues. V lost 2 bases, J lost 6 bases, and 9 bases stayed unmatched. CDR3 bases: TGCGCCAGCAGTGAGGTGGGAGCGGGAGATGGCGAGCAGTACTTC. Its protein product is CASSEVGAGDGEQYF.

Notes on this clone: Other DNA variants within this sample encode the same CDR3. The chain employs TRBV9 and TRBJ1-2; D is ambiguous. Trimming cost V 0 bases and J 0 bases, with 12 bases left between them. This CDR3 is built from 16 residues. Germline values: CDR1 SGDLS, CDR2 YYNGEE. For the CDR3, the DNA is TGTGCCAGCAGCGTAGGAGGGCGTGGCACTAACTATGGCTACACCTTC. Its protein product is CASSVGGRGTNYGYTF.

There are a few counts of this clone. In DNA form, the CDR3 reads TGTGCCCTAATGGAGGCCGGGGAGCTGTTTTTT. Translation gives CALMEAGELFF. The chain carries TRBV19 and TRBJ2-2; TRBD2 is a possible D gene (5 bases). Between the trimmed V and J ends, which lost 11 bases and 6 bases, there was a span of 10 bases. CDR1 and CDR2 (germline): LNHDA, SQIVND (reference sequence). The CDR3 is 11 amino acids. Complete variable domain (other parts from reference TRBV19 and TRBJ2-2): DGGITQSPKYLFRKEGQNVTLSCEQNLNHDAMYWYRQDPGQGLRLIYYSQIVNDFQKGDIAEGYSVSREKKESFPLTVTSAQKNPTAFYLCALMEAGELFFGEGSRLTVL.

V and J are TRBV21-1 and TRBJ2-3; TRBD1, the table's D call, was not compared with the DNA. TRBV21-1 is flagged as a pseudogene. CDR3 length: 18 residues. The CDR3 DNA is TGTGCCAGCAGCAAAGCCCCTCGCGACAGCCTTAGCACAGATACGCAGTATTTT. This codes for CASSKAPRDSLSTDTQYF.

V gene TRBV13 combines with J gene TRBJ2-1, with 8 bases that match TRBD2. The CDR3 sequence is 16 residues long. The germline gives CDR1 PRHDT, CDR2 FYEKMQ (reference sequence). Trimming at V came to 5 bases and at J to 7 bases, leaving 13 bases not matched to a gene. In DNA form, the CDR3 reads TGTGCCAGCAGCATTAGCAGGCTAGCGGGCGGTAATGAGCAGTTCTTC. Its protein product is CASSISRLAGGNEQFF.

This sequence joins TRBV6-5 and TRBJ1-6, with D possibly being TRBD1 (6 bases). The CDR3 is 15 amino acids. Per the germline V gene, CDR1 is MNHEY and CDR2 is SVGAGI. The ends were cut back, 6 bases at V and 7 bases at J, with 16 bases in the middle. CDR3 bases: TGTGCCAGCAGGGGGGCAGTGACACAAAATTCACCCCTCCACTTT. It is translated as CASRGAVTQNSPLHF.

This chain joins TRBV2 and TRBJ2-3; unclear D gene. This CDR3 is built from 16 residues. V was cut by 3 bases and J by 0 bases, with 13 bases left in between. Germline V gene data show CDR1 as SNHLY and CDR2 as FYNNEI. The CDR3 DNA is TGTGCCAGCAGTGACGGTACCCCCCCCAGCACAGATACGCAGTATTTT. It encodes CASSDGTPPSTDTQYF. Filled out from reference TRBV2 and TRBJ2-3, the complete variable domain reads EPEVTQTPSHQVTQMGQEVILRCVPISNHLYFYWYRQILGQKVEFLVSFYNNEISEKSEIFDDQFSVERPDGSNFTLKIRSTKLEDSAMYFCASSDGTPPSTDTQYFGPGTRLTVL.

The genes are TRBV5-6 and TRBJ2-2; D remains ambiguous. The germline CDR1 and CDR2 sequences are SGHDT and YYEEEE. The V gene lost 4 bases and the J gene lost 5 bases, with 3 bases spanning the gap. The CDR3 loop spans 11 amino acids. CDR3 bases: TGTGCCAGCAGCCAGACCGGGGAGCTGTTTTTT. Translating it yields CASSQTGELFF.

The table lists this clone with a count of one. The V call is TRBV19, the J call TRBJ2-7; 8 positions match TRBD2. The CDR3 is 15 amino acids. Germline-derived CDR1 and CDR2 are LNHDA and SQIVND (reference sequence). V shed 4 bases, J shed 3 bases, and the junction held 8 bases outside the gene matches. CDR3 in amino acids: CASSTGLGGGYEQYF. CDR3 bases: TGTGCCAGTAGTACCGGACTCGGGGGGGGCTACGAGCAGTACTTC. Looking up the rest from reference TRBV19 and TRBJ2-7 gives the full variable domain: DGGITQSPKYLFRKEGQNVTLSCEQNLNHDAMYWYRQDPGQGLRLIYYSQIVNDFQKGDIAEGYSVSREKKESFPLTVTSAQKNPTAFYLCASSTGLGGGYEQYFGPGTRLTVT.

The J gene is TRBJ2-7, the V gene TRBV6-6, with 7 bases lining up with TRBD1. CDR3 length: 14 residues. Looked up from germline, CDR1 is MNHNY and CDR2 is SVGAGI (reference sequence). J lost 4 bases, V lost 4 bases, and 7 bases had no gene match. CDR3 in amino acids: CASSSPPGQYEQYF. CDR3 coding DNA: TGTGCCAGCAGTTCCCCTCCGGGACAGTACGAGCAGTACTTC.

This clone was counted between two and nine times. The chain uses TRBV7-3 and TRBJ1-3, with D unresolved. This CDR3 contains 16 residues. V lost 2 bases and J lost 2, with 13 bases in between. Germline lookup yields CDR1 SGHTA and CDR2 FQGTGA. CDR3 nucleotide sequence: TGTGCCAGCAGCTTATATGGCGGGAGCCCTGGAAACACCATATATTTT. This gives the protein CASSLYGGSPGNTIYF.

The V and J genes are TRBV19 and TRBJ2-2; 8 bases line up with TRBD1. The length of the CDR3 is 14 residues. Losses at the gene ends were 6 bases for V and 7 bases for J; bases not matched to a gene: 7. CDR1 and CDR2 (germline): LNHDA, SQIVND (reference sequence). Here the CDR3 reads CASSRGQGGGELFF. The CDR3, as DNA: TGTGCCAGTAGCAGAGGACAGGGAGGCGGGGAGCTGTTTTTT.

The rearrangement joins TRBV7-9 to TRBJ1-3; D gene ambiguous. CDR1 SEHNR and CDR2 FQNEAQ come from the germline V gene (reference sequence). Trimming stripped 0 bases from V and 0 bases from J, with 9 bases between. The CDR3 is made up of 16 amino acids. The CDR3 here is CASSLARILSGNTIYF. CDR3 DNA: TGTGCCAGCAGCTTAGCGAGGATACTCTCTGGAAACACCATATATTTT.

V gene TRBV10-1 combines with J gene TRBJ1-1; 7 bases line up with TRBD1. The CDR3 has 14 amino acids. V was clipped by 4 bases and J by 5 bases; unmatched bases: 7. Germline assignment: CDR1 WNHNN and CDR2 SYGVQD (reference sequence). CDR3 loop: CASSAGQGVTEAFF. CDR3 DNA: TGCGCCAGCAGTGCGGGTCAGGGGGTTACTGAAGCTTTCTTT.

V and J are TRBV30 and TRBJ1-1; no firm D call. The V gene's germline CDR1 is GTSNPN and CDR2 SVGIG (reference sequence). V lost 5 bases and J 0 bases, leaving 7 bases between the germline ends. This CDR3 spans 12 amino acids. The CDR3 reads CAWAGLNTEAFF. As DNA, the CDR3 is TGTGCCTGGGCCGGGTTGAACACTGAAGCTTTCTTT.

The chain has TRBV15 and TRBJ1-3; a weak D match, TRBD1 (5 bases). Between the trimmed V and J ends, which lost 0 bases and 4 bases, there was a span of 10 bases. The germline V gene has CDR1 LNHNV and CDR2 YYDKDF (reference sequence). CDR3 length: 15 amino acids. CDR3 in amino acids: CATSRDQGLGNTIYF. The CDR3 DNA reads TGTGCCACCAGCAGAGATCAGGGCCTGGGAAACACCATATATTTT.

The sample holds a few counts of this clone. The rearrangement uses TRBV9 and TRBJ2-7, with unresolved D. The length of the CDR3 is 14 residues. Trimming pared 3 bases from V and 0 bases from J, leaving 10 bases between. CDR1 SGDLS and CDR2 YYNGEE come from the germline V gene. The CDR3 loop is CASSGRHNSYEQYF. The CDR3 DNA reads TGTGCCAGCAGCGGCCGACATAACTCCTACGAGCAGTACTTC.

This chain links TRBV2 with TRBJ1-2, with 8 bases identical to TRBD1. CDR3 length equals 13 residues. CDR1 SNHLY and CDR2 FYNNEI come from the germline V gene. Germline trimming cut 6 bases from V and 2 bases from J; bases unmatched to any gene: 2. The CDR3 nucleotides read TGTGCCAGCAGGGACAGGGCCAACTATGGCTACACCTTC. It encodes CASRDRANYGYTF.